A single TCR beta chain is shown here with its context. Its antigen remains unknown. Germline V gives CDR1 LNHNV, CDR2 YYDKDF (reference sequence). This CDR3 is built from 15 residues. The V gene end was trimmed by 2 bases and the J gene end by 7 bases; junction bases not matched to a gene: 10. This entry is derived from a study of cytomegalovirus exposure and HLA in healthy donors. Study observations and caveats: In a later analysis, at a false discovery rate of 0.05, approximately 18,000 TCR beta sequences were associated with HLA alleles.

The PCR used 60 Vbeta and 13 Jbeta primers. Repertoires were generated with immunoSEQ multiplex PCR, while TCRdb's copy carries only in-frame clones and drops some. This sample contains 120,000 or so clones. Healthy bone marrow donors formed the donor group. The genes are TRBV15 and TRBJ2-7, with 8 bases identical to TRBD2. This TCR came from a young man in good health and CMV-seronegative. Source material: PBMCs. The CDR3 bases are TGTGCCACCAGCAGACCCGGGGGGGTAATGGGAGAGCAGTACTTC. It translates to CATSRPGGVMGEQYF.